The 3 T cell receptor beta chains reported below all come from one sample, sequenced in a study of blood T cell repertoires in COVID-19. Repertoires were generated with immunoSEQ multiplex PCR, while TCRdb's copy carries only in-frame clones and drops some. The table records roughly 150,000 clones, about 81% of them present only once. The sequenced sample was peripheral blood. Receptors were obtained from a man aged 55 to 69 with active or convalescent COVID-19.

The gene calls are TRBV19 and TRBJ1-3; a possible D gene is TRBD1 (5 bases). The length of the CDR3 is 19 residues. Germline V gene lookup returns CDR1 LNHDA and CDR2 SQIVND (reference sequence). The V gene lost 6 bases and the J gene lost 3 bases, with 27 bases spanning the gap. This chain's CDR3 is CASSPLLGRRAEFGNTIYF. For the CDR3, the DNA is TGTGCCAGTAGCCCCCTGTTGGGCCGCAGGGCAGAATTTGGAAACACCATATATTTT.

The J gene is TRBJ2-5, the V gene TRBV15, with D possibly TRBD1 on 6 matching bases. With 0 bases removed from V and 4 bases from J, the gap between germline ends came to 6 bases. This CDR3 has 13 amino acids. The germline CDR1 and CDR2 sequences are LNHNV and YYDKDF (reference sequence). CDR3 DNA: TGTGCCACCAGCAGAGAACAGGGAGAGACCCAGTACTTC. This sequence encodes CATSREQGETQYF.

This clone was seen once. The rearrangement joins TRBV11-2 to TRBJ2-1; 7 nucleotides match TRBD2. Trimming cost V 3 bases and J 2 bases; bases outside gene matches: 4. CDR3 length equals 15 residues. Germline V gives CDR1 SGHAT, CDR2 FQNNGV. CDR3 amino acids: CASSFTSAAYNEQFF. CDR3 in DNA: TGTGCCAGCAGCTTTACTAGCGCGGCCTACAATGAGCAGTTCTTC.